This T cell receptor (beta chain) was observed in a study of T cell repertoires in cytomegalovirus infection. As for the study in general: Based on public TCR beta signatures, there were indications of CMV infection and of a matching HLA type.

TCRdb re-called the reads through MiXCR, storing one row per CDR3 protein. The sample carries roughly 920,000 distinct CDR3 sequences, around 31% recorded once. The CDR3 totals 18 residues. Germline CDR1 is SQVTM and CDR2 is ANQGSEA. The V end was cut by 0 bases, the J end by 4 bases, with 21 bases between. With respect to this clonotype: Its antigen remains unknown.

The sequence came from a human donor in good health (CMV status not recorded). Some clones in this sample may be carry-over from other donors' samples. The specimen was cultured CD8+ T cells from PBMCs, collected from culture after CMV antigen stimulation. The chain is built from TRBV29-1 and TRBJ2-2, with D tentatively TRBD2 (7 bases). This chain's CDR3 is CSVEDMGGAGWGTGELFF. The CDR3 DNA sequence: TGCAGCGTTGAAGATATGGGGGGGGCGGGGTGGGGCACCGGGGAGCTGTTTTTT.